The sequence of this T cell receptor (beta chain) was determined in a study of beta chain features in type 1 diabetes. Study observations and caveats: The naive, central memory and Treg TCRB repertoires of patients appeared to be more similar to one another than those of healthy donors. Researchers report that Type 1 diabetes patients had moderately but significantly shorter TCRB CDR3s across all four CD4+ subsets.

On this clone itself: Its target is not known.

V was clipped by 6 bases and J by 0 bases; unmatched bases: 7. This CDR3 contains 15 residues. Germline V lookup: CDR1 SQVTM, CDR2 ANQGSEA. What was sequenced were expressed TCRB transcripts, since all of the isolated RNA had been reverse transcribed. Each sample of naive, central memory or regulatory T cells had, on average, about 3.57 million reads. The table came from immunoSEQ multiplex PCR; TCRdb's copy has only in-frame clones and leaves some out. The profile shows 200,000 to 300,000 clones, about a tenth of them singletons. This rearrangement joins TRBV29-1 to TRBJ1-3, with 8 nucleotides matching TRBD1. This TCR was recovered from a man under 40 with type 1 diabetes. The source material was naive CD4+ T cells from blood. The CDR3 DNA is TGCAGCGTGGCGGGACAGGATTTCTCTGGAAACACCATATATTTT. It codes for CSVAGQDFSGNTIYF. The entire variable domain, with the rest obtained from reference TRBV29-1 and TRBJ1-3, is as follows: SAVISQKPSRDICQRGTSLTIQCQVDSQVTMMFWYRQQPGQSLTLIATANQGSEATYESGFVIDKFPISRPNLTFSTLTVSNMSPEDSSIYLCSVAGQDFSGNTIYFGEGSWLTVV.